The clone carrying this T cell receptor beta chain has only a few counts. The entry originates in a study of cytomegalovirus exposure and HLA in healthy donors. For the study at large: Tens of millions of unique TCRs from HLA-typed donors made up an early data release.

PCR was performed using 60 Vbeta and 13 Jbeta primers. In the original analysis: It was a later analysis that counted 75 million to 90 million unique TCR beta chains, of which about 10 million were shared. Generated by immunoSEQ multiplex PCR, the TCRdb table keeps only in-frame clones and is missing some. V and J calls and clone size are given by that table; D and trimming were obtained from the DNA. The sample holds about 160,000 clones, 77% seen once. This clonotype was sampled from a woman aged 40 to 49 in good health and CMV-seropositive. Sequencing was carried out using PBMCs.

In DNA form, the CDR3 reads TGTGCCAGCAGCGGGGCGAGCGGGGGCTCCTACGAGCAGTACTTC. The encoded protein is CASSGASGGSYEQYF. The chain joins TRBV7-2 to TRBJ2-7; 8 nucleotides agree with TRBD2. The CDR3 spans 15 residues. The junction had 6 bases not matched to a gene; V was cut back by 5 bases and J by 0 bases. Germline V gives CDR1 SGHTA, CDR2 FQGNSA.